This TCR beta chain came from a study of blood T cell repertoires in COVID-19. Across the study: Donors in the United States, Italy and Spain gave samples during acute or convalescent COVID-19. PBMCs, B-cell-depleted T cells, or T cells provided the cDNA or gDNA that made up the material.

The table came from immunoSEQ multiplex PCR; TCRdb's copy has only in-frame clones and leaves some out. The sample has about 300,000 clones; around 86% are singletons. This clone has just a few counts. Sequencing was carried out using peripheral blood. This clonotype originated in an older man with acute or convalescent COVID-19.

CDR3 in DNA: TGTGCCAGCAGCTTGGAGACGGGGGACGGGTACGAGCAGTACTTC. Protein: CASSLETGDGYEQYF. This chain links TRBV5-5 with TRBJ2-7; D is possibly TRBD2 (6 bases). From germline, CDR1 is SGHKS and CDR2 YYEKEE (reference sequence). V was clipped by 0 bases and J by 4 bases, with 14 bases between them. This CDR3 is 15 amino acids long.